Following are 8 T cell receptor beta chains from one sample sequenced in a study of beta chain features in type 1 diabetes. Reverse transcription of all isolated RNA meant that expressed TCRB transcripts were sequenced. Clones were read by immunoSEQ multiplex PCR, and TCRdb kept only the in-frame ones, dropping some. There are 200,000 to 250,000 clones in the sample; roughly 9.6% occur only once, and just under 0.035% lies in the top ten. Sequencing used naive CD4+ T cells from blood. These receptors all stem from a woman aged 18-30 years in good health.

This clone was found a few times. The chain recombines TRBV7-6 with TRBJ2-5; 10 nucleotides align to TRBD2. The CDR3 covers 16 residues. Trimming at V came to 1 base and at J to 7 bases, leaving 9 bases not matched to a gene. Germline CDR1 and CDR2: SGHVS and FNYEAQ. CDR3 sequence reads: CASSLGSSGSVGTQYF. The CDR3 DNA follows: TGTGCCAGCAGCTTAGGGTCTAGCGGGAGTGTTGGGACCCAGTACTTC.

The genes are TRBV6-5 and TRBJ2-5; D ambiguous. There are 14 residues in the CDR3. V was clipped by 6 bases and J by 0 bases, with 11 bases between them. Germline V gene data show CDR1 as MNHEY and CDR2 as SVGAGI. Here the CDR3 reads CASSRGGDQETQYF. DNA for the CDR3: TGTGCCAGCAGCCGAGGCGGCGACCAAGAGACCCAGTACTTC.

This clone has a handful of counts. The V call is TRBV18, the J call TRBJ2-7; 12 bases align to TRBD2. Germline CDR1 KGHSH, CDR2 LQKENI. CDR3 length: 15 amino acids. J gave up 5 bases and V 3 bases, and 5 bases lay outside the gene matches. Written as DNA, the CDR3 is TGTGCCAGCTCACCGACTAGCGGGAGCCTGAACGAGCAGTACTTC. Encoded protein: CASSPTSGSLNEQYF.

V gene TRBV28 combines with J gene TRBJ1-6; D may be TRBD1 (6 bases). The germline V gene has CDR1 MDHEN and CDR2 SYDVKM. Trimming left V 4 bases short and J 7 bases short, with 14 bases between. The CDR3 consists of 15 residues. This chain's CDR3 is CASSWPGHANSPLHF. The CDR3 DNA is TGTGCCAGCAGTTGGCCGGGACACGCAAATTCACCCCTCCACTTT.

V and J are TRBV7-9 and TRBJ2-1; 9 nucleotides align to TRBD1. This CDR3 spans 15 amino acids. The germline CDR1 and CDR2 sequences are SEHNR and FQNEAQ (reference sequence). V was clipped by 5 bases and J by 4 bases; unmatched bases: 6. This CDR3 reads CASSAGTGRYNEQFF. As DNA, the CDR3 is TGTGCCAGCAGCGCCGGGACAGGGAGATACAATGAGCAGTTCTTC.

This clone was picked up a small number of times. The chain uses TRBV5-4 and TRBJ1-2; maybe TRBD1 (5 bases). The CDR3 spans 16 residues. V was cut by 3 bases and J by 2 bases, with 17 bases left in between. Germline V lookup: CDR1 SGHNT, CDR2 YYREEE (reference sequence). CDR3 in amino acids: CASSSGTRDGNYGYTF. As DNA, the CDR3 is TGTGCCAGCAGCTCGGGAACGCGGGACGGAAACTATGGCTACACCTTC.

This clone was detected once. The chain employs TRBV19 and TRBJ2-7; 9 bases match TRBD1. CDR3 length: 14 residues. In germline, CDR1 is LNHDA, CDR2 SQIVND (reference sequence). Trimming at V came to 4 bases and at J to 6 bases, leaving 7 bases not matched to a gene. The CDR3 protein is CASSTSRTGAEQYF. CDR3 sequence (DNA): TGTGCCAGTAGTACGTCTCGGACAGGGGCCGAGCAGTACTTC.

The chain links TRBV10-3 to TRBJ1-2; possible D gene TRBD1, 5 bases. Germline V gene data show CDR1 as ENHRY and CDR2 as SYGVKD. Trimming shortened V by 4 bases and J by 2 bases, and 20 bases separated the two germline ends. The CDR3 runs 17 residues. The chain's CDR3 is CAISARDSSPLNYGYTF. The CDR3 DNA is TGTGCCATCAGTGCCCGAGACAGCTCACCTCTAAACTATGGCTACACCTTC.